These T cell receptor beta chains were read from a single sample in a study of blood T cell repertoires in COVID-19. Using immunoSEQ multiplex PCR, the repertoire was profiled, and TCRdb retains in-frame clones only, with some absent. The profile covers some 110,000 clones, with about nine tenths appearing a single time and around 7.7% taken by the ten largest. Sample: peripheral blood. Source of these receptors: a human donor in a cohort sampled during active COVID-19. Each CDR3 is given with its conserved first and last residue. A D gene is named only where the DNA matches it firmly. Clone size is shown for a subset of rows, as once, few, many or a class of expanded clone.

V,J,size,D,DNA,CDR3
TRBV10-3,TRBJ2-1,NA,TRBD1,TGTGCCATCAGTGAGAATAACCCCGGGACAGACTCCTACAATGAGCAGTTCTTC,CAISENNPGTDSYNEQFF
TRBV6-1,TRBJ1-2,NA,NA,TGTGCCAGCAGTGAAGCTAAGCAGGGCCCCTATGGCTACACCTTC,CASSEAKQGPYGYTF
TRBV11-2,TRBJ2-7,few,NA,TGTGCCAGCACCAACCCCGGGACACCTTACTCCTACGAGCAGTACTTC,CASTNPGTPYSYEQYF
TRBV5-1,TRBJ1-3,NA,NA,TGCGCCAGCAGCTTGGCCAACGGGGCTGGAAACACCATATATTTT,CASSLANGAGNTIYF
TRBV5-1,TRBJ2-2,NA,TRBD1,TGCGCCAGCAGTCTCGTTGGACAGGGGGCCACCGGGGAGCTGTTTTTT,CASSLVGQGATGELFF
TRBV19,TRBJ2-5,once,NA,TGTGCCAGTGCTACTCAGGGGTTGAAGACCCAGTACTTC,CASATQGLKTQYF
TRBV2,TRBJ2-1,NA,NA,TGTGCCAGTGGCATAGGGGCCTACAATGAGCAGTTCTTC,CASGIGAYNEQFF
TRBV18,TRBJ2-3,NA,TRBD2,TGTGCCAGCTCACCAAACGGGGGGGCCAGCACAGATACGCAGTATTTT,CASSPNGGASTDTQYF
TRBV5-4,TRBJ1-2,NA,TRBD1,TGTGCCAGCAGCTTGGCCGGAAACAGGGGGTATGGCTACACCTTC,CASSLAGNRGYGYTF
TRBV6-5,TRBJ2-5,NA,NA,TGTGCCAGCAGTTACGGGGCCGAAGGGACCCAGTACTTC,CASSYGAEGTQYF
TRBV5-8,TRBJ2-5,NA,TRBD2,TGTGCCAGCAGCCCCGGAGCGGGAGGGGGAGGGCAAGAGACCCAGTACTTC,CASSPGAGGGGQETQYF